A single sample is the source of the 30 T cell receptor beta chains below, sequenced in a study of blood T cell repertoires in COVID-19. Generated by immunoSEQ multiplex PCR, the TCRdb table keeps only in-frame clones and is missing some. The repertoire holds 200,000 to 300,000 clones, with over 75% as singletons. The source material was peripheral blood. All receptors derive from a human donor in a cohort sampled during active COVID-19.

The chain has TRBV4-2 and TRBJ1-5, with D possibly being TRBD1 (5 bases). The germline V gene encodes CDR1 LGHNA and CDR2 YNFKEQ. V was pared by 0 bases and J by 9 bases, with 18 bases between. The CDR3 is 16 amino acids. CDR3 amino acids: CASSQEGQTGFWPQHF. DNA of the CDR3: TGTGCCAGCAGCCAAGAGGGGCAGACCGGATTTTGGCCCCAGCATTTT.

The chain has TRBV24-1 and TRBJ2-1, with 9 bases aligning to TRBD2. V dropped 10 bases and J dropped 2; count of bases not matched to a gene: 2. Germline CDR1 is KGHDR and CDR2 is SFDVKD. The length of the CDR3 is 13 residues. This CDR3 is CATASGAYNEQFF. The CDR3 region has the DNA TGTGCCACTGCTAGCGGGGCCTACAATGAGCAGTTCTTC.

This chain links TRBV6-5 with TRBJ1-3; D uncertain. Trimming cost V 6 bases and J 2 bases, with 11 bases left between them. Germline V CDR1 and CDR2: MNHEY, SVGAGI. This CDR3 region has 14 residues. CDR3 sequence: CASSPHGAGNTIYF. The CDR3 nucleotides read TGTGCCAGCAGCCCCCACGGGGCTGGAAACACCATATATTTT.

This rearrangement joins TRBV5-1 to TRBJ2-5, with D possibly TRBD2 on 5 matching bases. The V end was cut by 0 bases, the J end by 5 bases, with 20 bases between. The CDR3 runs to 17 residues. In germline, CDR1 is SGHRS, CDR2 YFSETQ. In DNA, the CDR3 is TGCGCCAGCAGCTTGGCCAGTGGGAGTGCGTACCGGGAGACCCAGTACTTC. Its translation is CASSLASGSAYRETQYF.

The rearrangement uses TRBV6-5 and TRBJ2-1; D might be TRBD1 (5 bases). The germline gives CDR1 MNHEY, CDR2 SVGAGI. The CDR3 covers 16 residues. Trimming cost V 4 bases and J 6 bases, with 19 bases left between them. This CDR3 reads CASSFGVAQGGNEQFF. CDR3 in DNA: TGTGCCAGCAGTTTTGGGGTCGCCCAGGGTGGCAATGAGCAGTTCTTC.

The CDR3 sequence: CASRLLSGDNEKLFF. The DNA for the CDR3 is TGTGCCAGCCGACTTTTGTCCGGGGATAATGAAAAACTGTTTTTT. The chain combines TRBV5-6 with TRBJ1-4; no firm D call. Trimming stripped 7 bases from V and 4 bases from J, with 17 bases between. Germline loops: CDR1 SGHDT, CDR2 YYEEEE. This CDR3 spans 15 amino acids.

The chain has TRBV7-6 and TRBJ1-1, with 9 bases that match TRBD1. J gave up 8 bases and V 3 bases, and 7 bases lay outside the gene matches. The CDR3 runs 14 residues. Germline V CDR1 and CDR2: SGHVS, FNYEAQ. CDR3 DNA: TGTGCCAGCAGCTTCACAGGGGGCGCCTTAGAAGCTTTCTTT. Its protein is CASSFTGGALEAFF.

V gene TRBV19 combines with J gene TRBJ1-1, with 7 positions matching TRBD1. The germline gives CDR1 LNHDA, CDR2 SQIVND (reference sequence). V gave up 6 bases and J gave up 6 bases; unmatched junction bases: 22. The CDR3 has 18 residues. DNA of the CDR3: TGTGCCAGTAGAAAGATCAGGGATGTATGGGTCGGACAGGCTGAAGCTTTCTTT. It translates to CASRKIRDVWVGQAEAFF.

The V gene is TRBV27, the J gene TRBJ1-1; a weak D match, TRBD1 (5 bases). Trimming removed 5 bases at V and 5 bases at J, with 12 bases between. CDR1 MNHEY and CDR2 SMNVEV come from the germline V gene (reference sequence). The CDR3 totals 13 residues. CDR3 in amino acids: CASSRSGRTEAFF. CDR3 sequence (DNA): TGTGCCAGCAGTCGGTCAGGGAGGACTGAAGCTTTCTTT.

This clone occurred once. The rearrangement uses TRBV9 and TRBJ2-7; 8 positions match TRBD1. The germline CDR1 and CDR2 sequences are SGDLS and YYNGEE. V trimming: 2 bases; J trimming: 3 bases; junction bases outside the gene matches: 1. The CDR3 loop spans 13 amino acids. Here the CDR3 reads CASSVTGVYEQYF. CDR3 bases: TGTGCCAGCAGCGTGACAGGGGTCTACGAGCAGTACTTC.

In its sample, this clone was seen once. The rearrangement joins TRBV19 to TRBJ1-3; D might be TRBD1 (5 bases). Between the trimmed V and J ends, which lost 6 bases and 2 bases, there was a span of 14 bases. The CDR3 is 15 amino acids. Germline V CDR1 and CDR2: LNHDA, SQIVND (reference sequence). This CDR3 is CASRSDSLAGNTIYF. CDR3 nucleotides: TGTGCCAGTAGAAGTGACAGCTTAGCTGGAAACACCATATATTTT.

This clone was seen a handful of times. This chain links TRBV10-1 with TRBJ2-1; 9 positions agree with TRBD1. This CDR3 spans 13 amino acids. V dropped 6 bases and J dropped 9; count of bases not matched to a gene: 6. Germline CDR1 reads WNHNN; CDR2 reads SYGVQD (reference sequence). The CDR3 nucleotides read TGCGCCAGCAGCCCCTGGGGACAGGGTGAGCAGTTCTTC. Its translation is CASSPWGQGEQFF.

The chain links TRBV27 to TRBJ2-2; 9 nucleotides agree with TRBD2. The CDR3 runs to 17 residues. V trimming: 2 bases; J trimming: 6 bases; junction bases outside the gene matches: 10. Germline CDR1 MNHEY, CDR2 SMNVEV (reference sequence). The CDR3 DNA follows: TGTGCCAGCAGTTTAGCGGGAGGGCCCTCGGGGGCCGGGGAGCTGTTTTTT. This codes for CASSLAGGPSGAGELFF.

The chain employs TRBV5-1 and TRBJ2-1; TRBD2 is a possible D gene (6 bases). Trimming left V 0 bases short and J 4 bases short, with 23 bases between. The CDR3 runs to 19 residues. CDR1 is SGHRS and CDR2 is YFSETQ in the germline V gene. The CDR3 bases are TGCGCCAGCAGCTTGGTGTGGGGGGACCGGAACCCCCTTTACAATGAGCAGTTCTTC. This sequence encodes CASSLVWGDRNPLYNEQFF. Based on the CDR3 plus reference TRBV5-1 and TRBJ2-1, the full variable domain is KAGVTQTPRYLIKTRGQQVTLSCSPISGHRSVSWYQQTPGQGLQFLFEYFSETQRNKGNFPGRFSGRQFSNSRSEMNVSTLELGDSALYLCASSLVWGDRNPLYNEQFFGPGTRLTVL.

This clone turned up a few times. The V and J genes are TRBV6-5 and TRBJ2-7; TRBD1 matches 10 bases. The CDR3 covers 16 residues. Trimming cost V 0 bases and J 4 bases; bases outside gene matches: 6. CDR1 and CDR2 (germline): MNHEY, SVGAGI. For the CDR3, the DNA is TGTGCCAGCAGTTACTCGGTGACAGGGGGCACGTACGAGCAGTACTTC. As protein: CASSYSVTGGTYEQYF.

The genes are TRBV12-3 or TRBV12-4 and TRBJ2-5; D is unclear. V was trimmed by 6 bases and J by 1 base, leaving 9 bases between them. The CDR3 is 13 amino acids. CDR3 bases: TGTGCCAGCAGGCGCACCGTCCAAGAGACCCAGTACTTC. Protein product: CASRRTVQETQYF.

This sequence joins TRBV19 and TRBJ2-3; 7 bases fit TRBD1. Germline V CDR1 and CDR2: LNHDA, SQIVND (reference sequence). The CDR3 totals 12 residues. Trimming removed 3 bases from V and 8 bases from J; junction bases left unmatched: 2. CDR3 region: CASSMAGGTQYF. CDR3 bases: TGTGCCAGTAGTATGGCAGGGGGTACGCAGTATTTT. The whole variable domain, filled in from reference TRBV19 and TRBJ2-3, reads DGGITQSPKYLFRKEGQNVTLSCEQNLNHDAMYWYRQDPGQGLRLIYYSQIVNDFQKGDIAEGYSVSREKKESFPLTVTSAQKNPTAFYLCASSMAGGTQYFGPGTRLTVL.

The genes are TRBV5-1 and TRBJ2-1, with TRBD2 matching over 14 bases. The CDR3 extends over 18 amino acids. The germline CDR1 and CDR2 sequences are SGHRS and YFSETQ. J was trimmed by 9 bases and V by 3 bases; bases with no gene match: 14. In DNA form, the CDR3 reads TGCGCCAGCAGCTCAGAAGTGACTAGCGGGGGGGCATTGAGTGAGCAGTTCTTC. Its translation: CASSSEVTSGGALSEQFF.

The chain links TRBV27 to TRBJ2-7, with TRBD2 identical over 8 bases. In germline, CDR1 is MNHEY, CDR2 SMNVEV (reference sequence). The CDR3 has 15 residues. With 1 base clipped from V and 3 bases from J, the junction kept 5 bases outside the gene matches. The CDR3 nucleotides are TGTGCCAGCAGTTTATTCGGGGGGGGCCTCTACGAGCAGTACTTC. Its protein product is CASSLFGGGLYEQYF.

CDR3 DNA sequence: TGTGCCAGCGGGTCGGGTGCTTTTTTGACCGGGGAGCTGTTTTTT. Its protein is CASGSGAFLTGELFF. The chain carries TRBV6-5 and TRBJ2-2; D remains unclear. CDR1 and CDR2 (germline): MNHEY, SVGAGI. This CDR3 is built from 15 residues. The germline V and J ends were trimmed by 8 bases and 5 bases, with 18 bases remaining between them.

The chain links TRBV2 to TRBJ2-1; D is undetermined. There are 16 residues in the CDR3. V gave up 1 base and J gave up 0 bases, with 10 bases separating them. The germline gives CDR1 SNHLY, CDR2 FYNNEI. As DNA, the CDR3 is TGTGCCAGCAGTGAAGGGGTGGGCTACTCCTACAATGAGCAGTTCTTC. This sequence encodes CASSEGVGYSYNEQFF.

CDR3 DNA: TGTGCCAGCAGTGCAGGGGTTGGCTACACCTTC. Its translation: CASSAGVGYTF. The rearrangement links TRBV5-4 to TRBJ1-2; D is perhaps TRBD1 (6 bases). V lost 5 bases, J lost 7 bases, and 9 bases lay in between. CDR3 length: 11 amino acids. CDR1 is SGHNT, CDR2 YYREEE, per germline (reference sequence).

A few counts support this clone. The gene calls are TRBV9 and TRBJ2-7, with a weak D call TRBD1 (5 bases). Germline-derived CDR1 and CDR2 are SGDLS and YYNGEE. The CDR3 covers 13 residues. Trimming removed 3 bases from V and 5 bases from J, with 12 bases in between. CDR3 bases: TGTGCCAGCAGCGCCGACAGTGGGGACGAGCAGTACTTC. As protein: CASSADSGDEQYF.

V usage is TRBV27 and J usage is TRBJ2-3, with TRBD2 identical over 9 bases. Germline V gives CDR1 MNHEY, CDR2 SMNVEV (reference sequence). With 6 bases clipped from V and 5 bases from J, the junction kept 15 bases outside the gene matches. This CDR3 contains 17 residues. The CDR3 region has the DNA TGTGCCAGCAGCTTTCTCTTTAGCGGGAGAAGTAGAGATACGCAGTATTTT. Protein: CASSFLFSGRSRDTQYF.

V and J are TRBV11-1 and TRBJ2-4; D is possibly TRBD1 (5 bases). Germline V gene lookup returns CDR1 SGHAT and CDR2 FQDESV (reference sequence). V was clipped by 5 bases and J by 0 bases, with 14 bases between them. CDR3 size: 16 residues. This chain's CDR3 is CASSPRQNLAKNIQYF. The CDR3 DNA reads TGTGCCAGCAGCCCGCGACAGAATCTAGCCAAAAACATTCAGTACTTC.

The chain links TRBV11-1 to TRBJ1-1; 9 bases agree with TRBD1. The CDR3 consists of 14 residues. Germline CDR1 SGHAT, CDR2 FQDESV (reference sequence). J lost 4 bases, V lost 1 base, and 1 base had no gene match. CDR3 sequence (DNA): TGTGCCAGCAGCTTAGGGACAGGGGTCACTGAAGCTTTCTTT. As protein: CASSLGTGVTEAFF.

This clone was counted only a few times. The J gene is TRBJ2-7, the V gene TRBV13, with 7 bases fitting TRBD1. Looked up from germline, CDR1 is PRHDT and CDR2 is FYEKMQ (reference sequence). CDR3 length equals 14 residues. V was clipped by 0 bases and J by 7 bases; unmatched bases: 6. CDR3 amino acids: CASSLGTGSGEQYF. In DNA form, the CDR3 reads TGTGCCAGCAGCTTAGGGACAGGGTCGGGGGAGCAGTACTTC. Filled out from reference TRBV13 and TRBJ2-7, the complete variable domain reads AAGVIQSPRHLIKEKRETATLKCYPIPRHDTVYWYQQGPGQDPQFLISFYEKMQSDKGSIPDRFSAQQFSDYHSELNMSSLELGDSALYFCASSLGTGSGEQYFGPGTRLTVT.

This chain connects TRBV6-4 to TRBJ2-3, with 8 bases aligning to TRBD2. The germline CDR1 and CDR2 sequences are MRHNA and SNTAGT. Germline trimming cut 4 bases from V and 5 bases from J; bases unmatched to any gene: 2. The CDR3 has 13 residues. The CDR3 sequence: CASSGGLGDTQYF. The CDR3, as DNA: TGTGCCAGCAGTGGGGGACTAGGAGATACGCAGTATTTT.

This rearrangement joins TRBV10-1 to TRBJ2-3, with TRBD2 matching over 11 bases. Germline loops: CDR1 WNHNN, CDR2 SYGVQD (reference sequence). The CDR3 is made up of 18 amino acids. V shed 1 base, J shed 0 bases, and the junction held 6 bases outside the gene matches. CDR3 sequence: CASSELSSGGTSTDTQYF. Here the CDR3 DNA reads TGCGCCAGCAGTGAGTTGTCTAGCGGGGGGACTAGCACAGATACGCAGTATTTT.

CDR3 nucleotides: TGTGCCAGCAGCCCTCTGGGACTCTATGGCTACACCTTC. Translation gives CASSPLGLYGYTF. The chain combines TRBV14 with TRBJ1-2; D is perhaps TRBD1 (5 bases). The CDR3 loop spans 13 amino acids. V was trimmed by 4 bases and J by 4 bases, leaving 10 bases between them. In germline, CDR1 is SGHDN, CDR2 FVKESK.